The 27 T cell receptor beta chains below were found in one sample sequenced in a study of tumor and adjacent non-tumor tissue in lung cancer. Three rounds of nested PCR, following a modified ARM-PCR protocol, produced the TCRbeta library. TCRdb fed the multiplex PCR reads into MiXCR, producing one record per CDR3 protein. This sample has approximately 68,000 distinct CDR3 sequences, with roughly 72% found just once. RNA was extracted from bulk tissue without any cell sorting. Specimen: lung tumor tissue. These receptors were collected from a man aged 55 to 70 with non-small cell lung cancer.

Regarding this clonotype: Being one base from a much bigger clone, this may be a read error. The chain carries TRBV20-1 and TRBJ2-3; D is ambiguous. The V end was cut by 3 bases, the J end by 0 bases, with 4 bases between. Germline values: CDR1 DFQATT, CDR2 SNEGSKA (reference sequence). The CDR3 is 12 amino acids. The CDR3, as DNA: TGCAGTGCTAGGGCTAGCACAGATACGCAGTATTTT. This translates into CSARASTDTQYF.

The chain uses TRBV20-1 and TRBJ2-3; possible D gene TRBD1, 5 bases. Germline-derived CDR1 and CDR2 are DFQATT and SNEGSKA (reference sequence). V shed 0 bases and J shed 7 bases, with 14 bases lying between them. The CDR3 spans 14 residues. DNA of the CDR3: TGCAGTGCTAGAGATGAAGGACAAACATATACGCAGTATTTT. Its translation is CSARDEGQTYTQYF.

This clonotype was observed many times. The V call is TRBV20-1, the J call TRBJ1-1; D is ambiguous. The V gene lost 3 bases and the J gene lost 6 bases, with 11 bases spanning the gap. This CDR3 contains 12 residues. Germline-derived CDR1 and CDR2 are DFQATT and SNEGSKA (reference sequence). The CDR3 region has the DNA TGCAGTGCTAGTTGGTGGGTGGCTGAAGCTTTCTTT. Translation gives CSASWWVAEAFF.

This clonotype was observed many times. CDR3 amino acids: CASSYSPTSGIYNEQFF. The CDR3 DNA follows: TGTGCCAGCAGTTACTCTCCGACTAGCGGGATCTACAATGAGCAGTTCTTC. The chain recombines TRBV6-2 or TRBV6-3 with TRBJ2-1; TRBD2 aligns across 11 bases. This CDR3 has 17 amino acids. V lost 0 bases to trimming and J lost 3 bases; unmatched junction nucleotides: 4. Germline CDR1 reads MNHEY; CDR2 reads SVGEGT.

A word on this clonotype: At one of its ends the junction is not consistent with the germline gene, which may arise from a read error. The chain combines TRBV6-1 with TRBJ2-7; no firm D call. The CDR3 has 12 residues. Germline values: CDR1 MNHNS, CDR2 SASEGT. CDR3 amino acids: CATSDRSSEQYF. The DNA for the CDR3 is TGTGCCACCAGTGATAGGAGCAGCGAGCAGTACTTC.

The chain joins TRBV11-1 to TRBJ2-7; 8 positions match TRBD2. The J segment lost 10 bases and the V segment lost 6 bases, leaving 11 bases of the junction unmatched. This CDR3 region has 13 residues. The V gene's germline CDR1 is SGHAT and CDR2 FQDESV (reference sequence). The CDR3 here is CASSPGSGGDQYF. The CDR3 DNA reads TGTGCCAGCAGTCCCGGGTCGGGGGGGGACCAGTACTTC.

This clonotype showed up just a few times. V and J are TRBV2 and TRBJ2-2; 10 positions match TRBD2. This CDR3 has 17 residues. Per the germline V gene, CDR1 is SNHLY and CDR2 is FYNNEI. The V segment lost 2 bases and the J segment 4 bases; nucleotides outside the gene matches: 7. The CDR3: CASSELELAGSTGELFF. CDR3 DNA: TGTGCCAGCAGTGAATTAGAACTAGCGGGATCCACCGGGGAGCTGTTTTTT.

Worth noting for this clonotype: An end of the junction differs from the germline gene, which may be a read error. The rearrangement joins TRBV29-1 to TRBJ2-3; TRBD1 or TRBD2 may be the D gene (6 bases each). The germline V gene encodes CDR1 SQVTM and CDR2 ANQGSEA. This CDR3 region has 14 residues. CDR3 protein: CSVKEVGGEDMQYF. The CDR3 DNA follows: TGCAGCGTTAAAGAAGTGGGGGGCGAGGATATGCAGTATTTT.

Worth noting for this clonotype: The CDR3 does not close with the conserved phenylalanine or tryptophan, likely indicating a read error. The chain is built from TRBV5-4 and TRBJ1-5; D is uncertain. This CDR3 is 14 amino acids long. Germline CDR1 reads SGHNT; CDR2 reads YYREEE (reference sequence). The germline V and J ends were trimmed by 0 bases and 3 bases, with 7 bases remaining between them. The CDR3 coding sequence is TGTGCCAGCAGCTTGGGTCGCGACAATCAGCCCCAGCATGTT. Translated: CASSLGRDNQPQHV.

Comment on this clonotype: One junction end disagrees with the germline gene, perhaps due to a read error. The chain employs TRBV6-1 and TRBJ2-2; no firm D call. Germline CDR1 reads MNHNS; CDR2 reads SASEGT. The CDR3 runs 17 residues. CDR3 coding DNA: TGTGCCAGCACCCCCAGCCCACCCCGGGTGAACACTGGGGAGCTGTTTTTT. As protein: CASTPSPPRVNTGELFF.

Regarding this clonotype: Germline is not matched at one junction end, which may reflect a read error. In nucleotides, the CDR3 is TGTACCAACAGCTCCGGGCTAGCAGATAGCACAGATACACAGTATTTT. This translates into CTNSSGLADSTDTQYF. V and J are TRBV11-3 and TRBJ2-3, with a possible D match to TRBD2 (5 bases). The CDR3 is made up of 16 amino acids. Per germline, CDR1 SGHNT and CDR2 YENEEA.

Regarding this clonotype: The CDR3 ends on some other residue instead of the conserved phenylalanine or tryptophan, so this is likely a read error. V usage is TRBV20-1 and J usage is TRBJ2-3; 7 nucleotides line up with TRBD2. Germline values: CDR1 DFQATT, CDR2 SNEGSKA (reference sequence). The CDR3 is 14 amino acids. The chain's CDR3 is CSDRVGGITDTQYI. DNA for the CDR3: TGCAGTGATAGAGTCGGGGGGATAACAGATACGCAGTATATT.

On this clonotype itself: A much more abundant neighbour one base away suggests this may be a read error. V and J are TRBV30 and TRBJ1-3, with 9 nucleotides matching TRBD1. V dropped 8 bases and J dropped 2; count of bases not matched to a gene: 7. The CDR3 loop spans 14 amino acids. Per the germline V gene, CDR1 is GTSNPN and CDR2 is SVGIG (reference sequence). Here the CDR3 reads CAGQQGATGNTIYF. CDR3 nucleotides: TGTGCCGGGCAACAGGGGGCGACTGGAAACACCATATATTTT. The entire variable domain, with the rest obtained from reference TRBV30 and TRBJ1-3, is as follows: SQTIHQWPATLVQPVGSPLSLECTVEGTSNPNLYWYRQAAGRGLQLLFYSVGIGQISSEVPQNLSASRPQDRQFILSSKKLLLSDSGFYLCAGQQGATGNTIYFGEGSWLTVV.

Notes on this clonotype: One junction end disagrees with the germline gene, perhaps due to a read error. The rearrangement joins TRBV6-5 to TRBJ1-1; unclear D gene. The germline V gene has CDR1 MNHEY and CDR2 SVGAGI. CDR3 length: 15 residues. The CDR3 bases are TGTGTCAGCAGTTACTCGAACCTCATGAAGACTGAAGCTTTCTTT. Translating gives CVSSYSNLMKTEAFF.

For this clonotype: A read error may produce the germline difference seen at one junction end. The chain couples TRBV11-2 to TRBJ2-7; D gene unclear. The CDR3 runs to 11 residues. Germline V gene lookup returns CDR1 SGHAT and CDR2 FQNNGV. CDR3 residues: CANSHSYEQYF. CDR3 sequence (DNA): TGTGCCAACAGCCACTCCTACGAGCAATACTTC.

About this clonotype itself: Possible read error: a much larger clone is one base away. V gene TRBV18 combines with J gene TRBJ2-2; 8 bases line up with TRBD1. The V gene's germline CDR1 is KGHSH and CDR2 LQKENI. This CDR3 comprises 15 residues. V lost 4 bases and J lost 1; bases outside the gene matches: 2. The CDR3 sequence: CASSLGTGNTGELFF. DNA of the CDR3: TGTGCCAGCTCACTCGGGACAGGGAACACCGGGGAGCTGTTTTTT.

Of note for this clonotype: The DNA is left out, because the CDR3 cannot be placed on it with certainty; the CDR3 is given as TCRdb lists it. V and J are TRBV28 and TRBJ2-1; the table names TRBD1, a call not compared with the DNA. Counting both end residues, the CDR3 totals 16 amino acids. Germline V gives CDR1 MDHEN, CDR2 SYDVKM. The CDR3 is CASSSLWGIGANEQSF.

Regarding this clonotype: The germline gene is not matched at one end of the junction; a read error may be the cause. The V gene is TRBV20-1, the J gene TRBJ2-2; TRBD2 agrees at 8 bases. Germline loops: CDR1 DFQATT, CDR2 SNEGSKA (reference sequence). The CDR3 contains 16 residues. CDR3 amino acids: CSATLTGGPKTGELFF. CDR3 nucleotide sequence: TGCAGTGCTACTTTAACGGGAGGGCCGAAGACCGGGGAACTGTTTTTT.

Concerning this clonotype itself: The junction differs from germline at one of its ends, possibly a read error. Here the CDR3 DNA reads TGCAACGTTGAGTCCATGCTAACGGTCGATTACAATGAGCAGTTCTTC. It codes for CNVESMLTVDYNEQFF. The chain uses TRBV29-1 and TRBJ2-1; D gene uncertain. The CDR3 totals 16 residues. Germline V lookup: CDR1 SQVTM, CDR2 ANQGSEA.

The V call is TRBV12-3 or TRBV12-4, the J call TRBJ2-5; 9 bases agree with TRBD1. J gave up 12 bases and V 4 bases, and 12 bases lay outside the gene matches. The length of the CDR3 is 14 residues. CDR3 nucleotides: TGTGCCAGCAGTTCAACAGGGGGCTTTGATACCAAGTACTTC. This translates into CASSSTGGFDTKYF.

Details on this clonotype: Germline and junction disagree at one end, which may indicate a read error. This chain uses TRBV29-1 with TRBJ1-1; a weak D match, TRBD1 (5 bases). The CDR3 is 13 amino acids. Germline CDR1 and CDR2: SQVTM and ANQGSEA. Written as DNA, the CDR3 is TGCAGCCTTGGTGAAGGGGAGAGCACTGAAGCTATCTTT. Protein: CSLGEGESTEAIF.

This clonotype was recorded at least ten times. The chain joins TRBV6-1 to TRBJ2-3; a possible D gene is TRBD2 (6 bases). Trimming removed 2 bases at V and 4 bases at J, with 13 bases between. The CDR3 has 15 residues. Germline V lookup: CDR1 MNHNS, CDR2 SASEGT. Written as DNA, the CDR3 is TGTGCCAGCAGTGAATTCAGGAGGGGTTCAGATACGCAGTATTTT. It specifies CASSEFRRGSDTQYF.

The chain couples TRBV12-3 or TRBV12-4 to TRBJ2-1; the match to TRBD2 covers 7 bases. The junction had 15 bases not matched to a gene; V was cut back by 5 bases and J by 14 bases. CDR3 length equals 14 residues. DNA for the CDR3: TGTGCCAGCAGTGCCTCGGTGACTAGCTGGAGAGAGTTCTTC. This gives the protein CASSASVTSWREFF.

This clonotype has a single count. This chain joins TRBV20-1 and TRBJ2-7, with TRBD2 matching 14 bases. Looked up from germline, CDR1 is DFQATT and CDR2 is SNEGSKA (reference sequence). The ends lost 8 bases at V and 10 bases at J; junction bases unmatched: 16. The CDR3 is made up of 15 amino acids. In DNA form, the CDR3 reads TGCAGTCATAGAAAAGGACTAGCGGGAGGACGAGACCAGTACTTC. This sequence encodes CSHRKGLAGGRDQYF.

This clonotype was picked up a small number of times. This chain uses TRBV28 with TRBJ2-7; 11 bases are a match to TRBD2. V shed 6 bases, J shed 2 bases, and the junction held 6 bases outside the gene matches. The CDR3 covers 15 residues. Germline CDR1 and CDR2: MDHEN and SYDVKM. Here the CDR3 DNA reads TGTGCCAGCAGCGGTAGGGGACTAGCGGCCTACGAGCAGTACTTC. Translation: CASSGRGLAAYEQYF.

Points on this clonotype: Relative to the germline gene, one junction end is altered; a read error may explain this. V gene TRBV5-1 combines with J gene TRBJ2-3, with 10 bases lining up with TRBD1. The CDR3 totals 16 residues. Germline assignment: CDR1 SGHRS and CDR2 YFSETQ. CDR3 nucleotides: TGCGCCAGCAGTCTGACCACTCTAGGGACAGGGGAGGCGGTCGGGTTT. Translated, it gives CASSLTTLGTGEAVGF.

Worth noting for this clonotype: An end of the junction does not agree with germline; a read error may underlie this. This CDR3 is CSTGGGGRDTQNF. Here the CDR3 DNA reads TGCAGCACCGGTGGGGGGGGCAGGGATACGCAGAATTTT. The chain joins TRBV29-1 to TRBJ2-3; possible D gene TRBD2, 7 bases. CDR1 is SQVTM and CDR2 is ANQGSEA in the germline V gene. The CDR3 length is 13 residues.